The T cell receptor beta chain described here comes from a study of cytomegalovirus exposure and HLA in healthy donors (dated by TCRdb to about 2017). About the study as a whole: In an earlier analysis of 450 to 750 of the donors, 250 to 300 Gb of sequence data and some 100 million unique TCR beta sequences from 180 million or so T cells were reported. An early release covering about 600 HLA-typed donors comprised about 310 gigabases of sequencing data and tens of millions of unique TCR sequences. Of the roughly 400 genotyped donors, roughly 76% were placed in the genetic ancestry cluster associated with self-reported Caucasian donors. The study aimed to test whether signatures of past pathogen exposure could be identified by cataloging public T cell receptors. The T cell repertoires of 666 subjects were profiled by immunosequencing and related to cytomegalovirus serostatus. A separate validation cohort of approximately 130 different subjects was used in addition to the roughly 640-subject first cohort. High-throughput TCR immunosequencing, statistical association of individual TCRs with disease status, and machine learning were combined to predict cytomegalovirus infection status. In a later analysis, previously published TCR beta repertoires from 500 to 750 donors were re-analyzed and high-resolution HLA genotyping was added so that TCR occurrence patterns could be studied. Rather than using new phenotypic data, the later analysis identified candidate immune exposures from TCR beta sequences and from how often those sequences occurred across donors. An earlier analysis of approximately 580 of the donors used high-throughput TCR beta sequencing to judge whether each TCR beta V gene segment behaved as functional or pseudogenic. Donor age, sex, ethnicity and CMV serostatus were compiled together with the repertoire data. In a later genetic analysis, genome-wide SNP genotypes for about 55% of the roughly 670 donors were used, and that subset was treated as a discovery cohort. All discovery cohort repertoires had been generated using a single sequencing platform. HLA typing covered class I and class II loci at four-digit resolution. Typing coverage varied by locus: roughly 620-640 donors for A, B, C, DRB1 and DQB1; approximately 520 for DQA1; 606 for DPA1; around 490 for DPB1. Because of strong linkage in the cohort, 4 to 6 DR-DQ haplotypes were treated as single units for association and clustering. On average, about 240,000 unique TCR beta nucleotide sequences were sequenced per donor among roughly 430 genotyped donors of the cohort, with approximately 18% of those sequences being non-productive.

Unmatched junction bases come to 5, with V trimmed by 3 bases and J by 7 bases. Taken from the germline V gene, the CDR1 and CDR2 loops are WSHSY and SAAADI. Including the terminal cysteine and phenylalanine, the CDR3 comprises 14 residues. This entry keeps only the CDR3 DNA: 42 bases, framed from base 1. Study-wide conclusions, independent of this receptor: Compared with equally common non-associated chains, HLA-associated TCR beta chains in a later analysis were more clonally expanded and had lower generation probabilities. Most CMV-associated TCR beta chains appeared to be HLA-restricted in a later analysis, and the HLA associations seemed to be driven largely by CMV exposure. A cluster of highly shared sequence variants was judged likely to be a technical artifact of the sequencing pipeline. Presence/absence analyses assumed roughly uniform sequencing depth across donors, an assumption that may not hold. In an earlier analysis of fewer than 700 of the donors, most TCR beta V segments appeared in productive rearrangements about 87% or about 30% of the time, broadly matching IMGT annotations. Because some donors lacked HLA typing at each locus, the association tests relied only on the typed subset. According to a later analysis, parvovirus B19, influenza, CMV and Epstein-Barr virus appeared linked to several top co-occurrence clusters. The only immune exposure information available for the cohort was CMV serostatus. In vitro tests confirmed that three of the cytomegalovirus-associated TCR beta chains recognize cytomegalovirus antigens. According to the authors, the approach could potentially be generalized to other disease states and immunological phenotypes. Linkage disequilibrium might explain the correlated functional status among segregating V segments, but an unknown experimental factor could not be ruled out. Across donors, most TCR sequences were observed very rarely, whereas some public TCRs were present in many individuals. A later analysis associated approximately 17,000 TCR beta sequences with specific HLA alleles at a false discovery rate of 0.05. An association between a missense DCLRE1C variant and V-gene and J-gene trimming of TCR beta chains was found in a later genetic analysis and replicated in an independent cohort. Some IMGT-functional V segments, including TRBV6-2 and TRBV6-3, could not be distinguished by the 87-base-pair reads and were therefore excluded. According to a later analysis, TCR association rates differed among HLA loci, with DRB1 alleles showing the most associated TCRs and HLA-C alleles showing the fewest. The study gave a list of 150 to 200 TCR beta chains associated with cytomegalovirus. A further reported finding was that TCR beta sequences accurately predicted the HLA-A and HLA-B alleles for most subjects in the first cohort. Cytomegalovirus status was reported to be diagnosed by the classifier with high specificity and sensitivity in both the original and validation cohorts. Compared with the approximately 600-donor mean, donors in an Asian-associated ancestry cluster had fewer N-insertions in productive TCRs, according to a later genetic analysis. Some 15 rarely observed V segments, including chromosome 9 orphons, were excluded from the earlier analysis of approximately 500 of the donors because counts were too low. This cohort had only TCR beta chains sequenced, and the lack of alpha or paired-chain data limited which features could be detected. Assigning TCR associations to individual alleles was difficult when HLA alleles, especially DR and DQ, strongly co-occurred.

The library was made by the immunoSEQ multiplex PCR assay. For the multiplex PCR, a mixture combining 60 forward primers for TCR Vbeta segments and 13 reverse primers for TCR Jbeta segments was used. A multiplex PCR assay on genomic DNA amplified the CDR3 region of rearranged TCR beta genes. Amplified TCR beta libraries were sequenced as 87-base-pair reads on the Illumina HiSeq System. In the authors' own workflow: Across the 666 repertoires, a later analysis counted 75 million to 90 million unique TCR beta chains, around 11 million of which were shared by at least two donors. A nearest-neighbor algorithm error-corrected the raw reads and collapsed the reads into unique sequences, merging closely related sequences to remove PCR and sequencing errors. To assign V, D and J gene segments, CDR3 sequences were aligned to IMGT reference sequences. For a sequence to be retained, a match of at least six nucleotides to both a V gene segment and a J gene segment was required. A rearrangement counted as productive if the CDR3 had no stop codons and remained in frame with V and J, and every other rearrangement counted as non-productive. Following IMGT convention, CDR3 was defined as the stretch from the second conserved V-encoded cysteine up to the conserved J-encoded phenylalanine. The earlier analysis of some 550 of the donors excluded any sequence lacking an unambiguous match to a single V gene segment. An earlier analysis of a few hundred of the donors classified V segments as functional when productive rearrangements were above 56.7% and as segregating when the standard deviation between donors was above 5%. A statistical classification framework was developed to diagnose cytomegalovirus status using the catalog of TCR beta chain sequences. In a later analysis, TCR nucleotide sequences were compared against IMGT/GENE-DB human TR gene sequences so that V and J genes could be assigned. The TCRdist pipeline was used in a later analysis to assign CDR3 sequences and most-parsimonious VDJ recombination scenarios. In a later analysis, each TCR beta chain was defined by its CDR3 amino acid sequence together with its V-gene family, and reads without a unique V-gene family were excluded. To address suspected cross-contamination and a sequencing artifact, a later analysis removed under 600 highly shared, low-generation-probability nucleotide sequences. A later analysis calculated a clonal expansion index for each public chain from normalized within-repertoire ranks of inferred template counts. A later analysis computed generation probabilities with a VDJ recombination model fitted to out-of-frame rearrangements, and checked the results against IGoR. In a later analysis, TCR-TCR, TCR-HLA and TCR-CMV co-occurrence was scored with hypergeometric tests, and a repertoire-size bias correction was applied to TCR pairs. A later analysis estimated false discovery rates by permuting HLA or CMV assignments 20 times. A later analysis grouped co-occurring TCRs with DBSCAN, adding TCRdist sequence similarity when clustering within HLA-allele-positive subsets. For co-occurrence clustering, repertoires with fewer than 30,000 or more than 120,000 public chains were excluded, along with roughly five repertoires with anomalous nucleotide sharing. Drawn from immuneACCESS, this table holds only the in-frame rearrangements with V and J called that TCRdb kept. Clones are partly lost; checked studies trace under half to an unresolved V gene and leave the rest unexplained. The V and J calls and the clone size are those of that table, but D and trimming were determined from the DNA. The sample table shows about 230,000 clones, and around four fifths are seen once. The ten largest clonotypes hold about 0.47% of the sample.

In total, 600 or so healthy bone marrow donors made up the cohort. At the time of sampling, all cohort members were nominally healthy, though unrecorded immune exposures were likely present. The donor tested CMV seronegative, placing the donor among the 300 to 450 seronegative members of the cohort. Each donor provided a peripheral blood sample, and peripheral blood mononuclear cells were used for TCR beta sequencing. Genomic DNA was extracted from the blood cell samples with the Qiagen DNeasy Blood Extraction Kit. On this clone: The antigen it binds to is not known. No quality values exist for individual bases; no much larger clone is one base distant.

The sequencing input was PBMCs. The sequence derives from a boy between 10 and 17 years old in good health and CMV-seronegative. The rearrangement combines TRBV10-2 with TRBJ1-5, and TRBD1 aligns with 8 junction nucleotides. In nucleotide form, the sequence is TGCGCCAGCAGTGACAGGGGGCGGGAACAGCCCCAGCATTTT. Its amino acids are CASSDRGREQPQHF.